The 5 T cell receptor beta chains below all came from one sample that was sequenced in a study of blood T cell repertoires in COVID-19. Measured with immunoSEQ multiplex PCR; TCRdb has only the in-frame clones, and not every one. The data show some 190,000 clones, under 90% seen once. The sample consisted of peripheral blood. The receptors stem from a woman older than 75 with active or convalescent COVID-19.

This CDR3 is CSVATGTESSYNEQFF. The CDR3 nucleotides are TGCAGCGTCGCAACCGGGACAGAGAGCTCCTACAATGAGCAGTTCTTC. The chain employs TRBV29-1 and TRBJ2-1; 7 bases fit TRBD1. The CDR3 covers 16 residues. Per germline, CDR1 SQVTM and CDR2 ANQGSEA. V shed 6 bases and J 0 bases; nucleotides not matched to a gene: 11.

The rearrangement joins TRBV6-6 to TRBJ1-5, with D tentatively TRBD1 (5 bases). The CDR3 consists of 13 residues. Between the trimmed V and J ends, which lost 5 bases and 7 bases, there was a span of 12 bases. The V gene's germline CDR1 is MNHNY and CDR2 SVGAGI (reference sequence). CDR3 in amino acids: CASSSGGAQPQHF. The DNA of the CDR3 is TGTGCCAGCAGTAGCGGAGGGGCCCAGCCCCAGCATTTT.

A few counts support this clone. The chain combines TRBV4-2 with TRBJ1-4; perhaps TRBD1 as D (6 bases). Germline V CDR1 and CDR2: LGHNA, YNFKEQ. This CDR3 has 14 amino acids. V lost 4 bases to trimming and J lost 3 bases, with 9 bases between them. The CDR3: CASSPTGANEKLFF. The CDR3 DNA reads TGTGCCAGCAGCCCGACAGGAGCTAATGAAAAACTGTTTTTT.

The CDR3 is CASSPSDGNPRGQGYTF. The CDR3 DNA follows: TGTGCCAGCAGTCCATCGGACGGGAATCCTCGCGGGCAGGGCTACACCTTC. The chain employs TRBV28 and TRBJ1-2; D gene uncertain. The CDR3 sequence is 17 residues long. Trimming cost V 5 bases and J 8 bases, with 27 bases left between them. Germline lookup yields CDR1 MDHEN and CDR2 SYDVKM.

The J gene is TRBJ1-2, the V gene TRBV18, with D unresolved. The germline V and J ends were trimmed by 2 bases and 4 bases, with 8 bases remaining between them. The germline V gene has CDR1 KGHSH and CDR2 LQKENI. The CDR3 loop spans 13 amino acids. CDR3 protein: CASSPREAYGYTF. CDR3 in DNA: TGTGCCAGCTCACCAAGGGAGGCCTATGGCTACACCTTC.